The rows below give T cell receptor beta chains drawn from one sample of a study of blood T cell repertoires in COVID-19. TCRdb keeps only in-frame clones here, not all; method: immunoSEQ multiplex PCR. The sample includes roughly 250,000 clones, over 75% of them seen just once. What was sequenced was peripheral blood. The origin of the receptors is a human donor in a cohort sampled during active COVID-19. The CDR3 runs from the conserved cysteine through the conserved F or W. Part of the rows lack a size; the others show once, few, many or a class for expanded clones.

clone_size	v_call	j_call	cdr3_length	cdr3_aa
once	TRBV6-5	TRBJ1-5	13	CASSYGLNQPQHF
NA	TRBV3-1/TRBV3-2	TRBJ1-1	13	CASSRGPGTEAFF
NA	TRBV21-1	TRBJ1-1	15	CAFIPRSPMNTEAFF
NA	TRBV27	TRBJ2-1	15	CASGLAGASSSEQFF
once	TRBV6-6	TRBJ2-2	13	CAGLAWDTGELFF
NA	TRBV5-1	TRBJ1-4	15	CASSLRGGADEKLFF
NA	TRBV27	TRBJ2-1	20	CASSFRLAGGPLEIRNEQFF
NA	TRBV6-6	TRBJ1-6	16	CASSRLATGSNSPLHF
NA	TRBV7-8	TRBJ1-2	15	CASSRAGRGIYGYTF
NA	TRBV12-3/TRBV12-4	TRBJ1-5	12	CASSREPQPQHF
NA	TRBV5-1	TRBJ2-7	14	CASSLDYRAYEQYF
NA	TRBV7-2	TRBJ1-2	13	CASSLEGPNGYTF
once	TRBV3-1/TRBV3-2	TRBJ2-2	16	CASSPGGVIGPGELFF
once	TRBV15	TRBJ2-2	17	CATSRDLAGVGTGELFF
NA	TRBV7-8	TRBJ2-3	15	CASSLLGGSTDTQYF
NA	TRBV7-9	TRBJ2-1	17	CASSLGFGGGDYNEQFF
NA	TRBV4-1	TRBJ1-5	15	CASSRSEGDNQPQHF
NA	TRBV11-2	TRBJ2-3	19	CASSSRGLAGGPLLFTQYF
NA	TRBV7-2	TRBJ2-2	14	CASSLVLEIGELFF
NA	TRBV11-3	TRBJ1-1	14	CASSKTGENTEAFF
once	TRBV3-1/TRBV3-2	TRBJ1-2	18	CASSRQLGGGPSNYGYTF
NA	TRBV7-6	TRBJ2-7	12	CASSLNMYEQYF
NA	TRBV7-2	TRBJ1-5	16	CASSNKGQGSSQPQHF
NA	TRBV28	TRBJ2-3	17	CASSLVSGGVFAHTQYF
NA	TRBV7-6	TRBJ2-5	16	CASSLGLAGHQETQYF
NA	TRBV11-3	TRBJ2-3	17	CASSHTGTGVKGDTQYF
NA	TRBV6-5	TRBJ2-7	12	CASRQGAGEQYF
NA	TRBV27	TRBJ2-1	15	CASSFLRRSYNEQFF
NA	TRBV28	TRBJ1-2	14	CASSYPWGPGGYTF
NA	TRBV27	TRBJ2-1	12	CASSSSGRAQFF
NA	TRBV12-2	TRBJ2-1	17	CASRLARLAGGGDEQFF
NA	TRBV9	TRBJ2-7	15	CASSVGLLSSYEQYF
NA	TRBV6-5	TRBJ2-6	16	CASSYSEVTGANVLTF
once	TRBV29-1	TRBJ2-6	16	CSATRRSGSGANVLTF
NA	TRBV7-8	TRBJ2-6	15	CASSLGSSGANVLTF
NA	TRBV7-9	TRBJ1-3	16	CASSRGTTRRGDTIYF
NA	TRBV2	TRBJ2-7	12	CASRTGVREQYF
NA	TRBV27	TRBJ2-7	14	CASSRHGDSYEQYF
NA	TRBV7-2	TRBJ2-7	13	CASSWDRRYEQYF
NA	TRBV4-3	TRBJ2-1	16	CASSQDEWGGLNEQFF
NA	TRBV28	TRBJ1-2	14	CASSRDRGRYGYTF
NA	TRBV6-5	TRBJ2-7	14	CAVPSGRKAYEQYF
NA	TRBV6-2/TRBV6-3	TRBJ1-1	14	CASSQQGAYTEAFF
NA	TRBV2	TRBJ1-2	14	CASSRDNRGYGYTF
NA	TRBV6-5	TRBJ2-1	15	CASRRLPSSYNEQFF
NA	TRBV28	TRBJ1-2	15	CASSPINDRHYGYTF
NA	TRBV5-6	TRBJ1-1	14	CASSSDPGVTEAFF
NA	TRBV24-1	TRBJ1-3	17	CATSDPDDRGGGNTIYF
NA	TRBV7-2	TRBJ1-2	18	CASSLPSYADKENYGYTF
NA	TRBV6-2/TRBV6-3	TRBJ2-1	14	CASSYRSTYNEQFF
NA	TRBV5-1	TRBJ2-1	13	CASEPIGGYEQFF
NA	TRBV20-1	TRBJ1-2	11	CSAQGHYGYTF
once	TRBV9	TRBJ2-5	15	CASSVNGGRQETQYF
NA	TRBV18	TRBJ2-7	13	CASSPYGVGEQYF
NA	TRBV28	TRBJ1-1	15	CASTGDRASNTEAFF